The 4 T cell receptor beta chains given below trace back to one sample, sequenced in a study of cytomegalovirus exposure and HLA in healthy donors. The method was immunoSEQ multiplex PCR; TCRdb's version includes in-frame clones alone and lacks a portion of them. The sample shows approximately 280,000 clones, 65% to 90% of them seen only once. Sequencing used PBMCs. These TCRs come from a woman between 18 and 29 years old in good health and CMV-seronegative.

This rearrangement joins TRBV19 to TRBJ1-2; TRBD1 agrees at 7 bases. Trimming removed 7 bases from V and 5 bases from J; junction bases left unmatched: 10. From germline, CDR1 is LNHDA and CDR2 SQIVND (reference sequence). The CDR3 length is 14 residues. The CDR3 bases are TGTGCCAGTACCTGGGGACAGAGGAGTTATGGCTACACCTTC. Amino acid sequence: CASTWGQRSYGYTF.

V usage is TRBV6-6 and J usage is TRBJ2-3, with 7 bases lining up with TRBD2. The V gene end was trimmed by 6 bases and the J gene end by 6 bases; junction bases not matched to a gene: 15. This CDR3 spans 16 amino acids. Germline V gives CDR1 MNHNY, CDR2 SVGAGI (reference sequence). The CDR3 is CASRGGTASGRDTQYF. The CDR3 DNA is TGTGCCAGCAGGGGGGGTACGGCTAGCGGTCGGGATACGCAGTATTTT.

This chain uses TRBV7-9 with TRBJ1-6; D perhaps matches TRBD1 (5 bases). The V gene's germline CDR1 is SEHNR and CDR2 FQNEAQ (reference sequence). The CDR3 contains 18 residues. Deletions cut 3 bases from V and 0 bases from J, with 15 bases between. The CDR3 sequence is CASSLVVGGSSYNSPLHF. DNA of the CDR3: TGTGCCAGCAGCTTGGTCGTCGGGGGGAGCTCCTATAATTCACCCCTCCACTTT.

This sequence joins TRBV7-9 and TRBJ2-7; 8 nucleotides match TRBD2. The CDR3 covers 16 residues. Per the germline V gene, CDR1 is SEHNR and CDR2 is FQNEAQ (reference sequence). V shed 1 base and J 1 base; nucleotides not matched to a gene: 6. The CDR3 region has the DNA TGTGCCAGCAGCTTAGTGGGACTAGTGTCTTCCTACGAGCAGTACTTC. Protein: CASSLVGLVSSYEQYF.